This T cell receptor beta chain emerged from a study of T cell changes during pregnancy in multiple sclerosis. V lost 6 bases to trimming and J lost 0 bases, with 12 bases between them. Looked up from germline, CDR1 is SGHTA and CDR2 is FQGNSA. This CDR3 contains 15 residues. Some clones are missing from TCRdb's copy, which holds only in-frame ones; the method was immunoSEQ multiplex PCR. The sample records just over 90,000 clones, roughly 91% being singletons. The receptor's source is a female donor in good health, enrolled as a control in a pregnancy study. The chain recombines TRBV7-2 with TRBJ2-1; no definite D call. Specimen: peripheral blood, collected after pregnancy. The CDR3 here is CASSPDSSSYNEQFF. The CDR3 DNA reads TGTGCCAGCAGTCCTGACTCGAGCTCCTACAATGAGCAGTTCTTC.